These 31 T cell receptor beta chains share one sample of origin, sequenced in a study of control samples from healthy donors and cancer patients. Some clones are missing from TCRdb's copy, which holds only in-frame ones; the method was immunoSEQ multiplex PCR. In the table there are roughly 150,000 clones, about 93% of which are singletons. The sequencing sample was made of blood. Every receptor here comes from a man aged 45-65 years in good health.

The V and J genes are TRBV3-1 (or the pseudogene TRBV3-2) and TRBJ2-2, with 9 bases lining up with TRBD1. CDR1 and CDR2 (germline): LGHDT, YNNKEL (reference sequence). J was trimmed by 2 bases and V by 3 bases; bases with no gene match: 4. CDR3 size: 16 residues. In DNA form, the CDR3 reads TGTGCCAGCAGCCACCTGGGACAGGGTAACACCGGGGAGCTGTTTTTT. Translated: CASSHLGQGNTGELFF.

This rearrangement joins TRBV3-1 (or the pseudogene TRBV3-2) to TRBJ1-1; tentatively, D is TRBD1 (6 bases). Trimming took 6 bases from V and 3 from J, leaving 14 bases between them. The CDR3 runs to 14 residues. CDR1 LGHDT and CDR2 YNNKEL come from the germline V gene (reference sequence). DNA for the CDR3: TGTGCCAGCAGGCGCCGGGGGGCTGACACTGAAGCTTTCTTT. Encoded protein: CASRRRGADTEAFF.

The CDR3 DNA reads TGTGCCAGCAGCTTAAGTGGGGGGGTGTACGAGCAGTACTTC. It codes for CASSLSGGVYEQYF. This chain uses TRBV11-2 with TRBJ2-7; 7 positions agree with TRBD2. Losses at the gene ends were 2 bases for V and 4 bases for J; bases not matched to a gene: 5. Germline V gene lookup returns CDR1 SGHAT and CDR2 FQNNGV. This CDR3 has 14 amino acids.

This chain uses TRBV14 with TRBJ1-4; D is uncertain. Per the germline V gene, CDR1 is SGHDN and CDR2 is FVKESK. This CDR3 spans 13 amino acids. Deletions cut 4 bases from V and 5 bases from J, with 8 bases between. This chain's CDR3 is CASSPRLNEKLFF. The CDR3, as DNA: TGTGCCAGCAGCCCGCGACTGAATGAAAAACTGTTTTTT.

The V gene is TRBV28, the J gene TRBJ2-7; the D call may be TRBD1 or TRBD2 (5 bases each). The CDR3 is made up of 13 amino acids. From germline, CDR1 is MDHEN and CDR2 SYDVKM. Trimming took 2 bases from V and 9 from J, leaving 14 bases between them. The CDR3 here is CASSLGTVGGQYF. CDR3 DNA: TGTGCCAGCAGTTTAGGGACGGTAGGTGGGCAGTACTTC.

The chain uses TRBV5-1 and TRBJ2-7, with 10 bases fitting TRBD1. Germline loops: CDR1 SGHRS, CDR2 YFSETQ. The CDR3 spans 14 residues. J lost 4 bases, V lost 4 bases, and 5 bases had no gene match. The CDR3 sequence: CASSGTGVHYEQYF. The CDR3 DNA reads as TGCGCCAGCAGCGGGACAGGGGTACATTACGAGCAGTACTTC.

This sequence joins TRBV28 and TRBJ1-2; TRBD1 might be the D (6 bases). Germline-derived CDR1 and CDR2 are MDHEN and SYDVKM. The V end lost 4 bases, the J end lost 2 bases, and 17 bases lay between the germline ends. This CDR3 contains 16 residues. CDR3 coding DNA: TGTGCCAGCAGTTCCTATCCAGGGGTGGAGAACTATGGCTACACCTTC. Its translation: CASSSYPGVENYGYTF.

The CDR3 coding sequence is TGTGCCAGCAGTTCCTCGGGGGGGCATTATGGCTACACCTTC. This gives the protein CASSSSGGHYGYTF. The chain employs TRBV7-9 and TRBJ1-2, with D maybe TRBD1 (6 bases). CDR3 length: 14 residues. Trimming pared 6 bases from V and 5 bases from J, leaving 16 bases between. Germline V CDR1 and CDR2: SEHNR, FQNEAQ (reference sequence).

The V call is TRBV28, the J call TRBJ1-1; TRBD1 aligns across 9 bases. With V trimmed by 4 bases and J by 4 bases, 4 bases remained unmatched. Germline CDR1 and CDR2: MDHEN and SYDVKM. The CDR3 totals 14 residues. CDR3 sequence: CASSWGQGVTEAFF. The CDR3 coding sequence is TGTGCCAGCAGTTGGGGACAGGGAGTCACTGAAGCTTTCTTT.

This clone was counted a single time. The rearrangement links TRBV29-1 to TRBJ1-2; D is uncertain. Trimming took 7 bases from V and 4 from J, leaving 19 bases between them. CDR1 and CDR2 from the germline V gene are SQVTM and ANQGSEA. The CDR3 is 14 amino acids. CDR3 sequence reads: CSARTASRPYGYTF. DNA for the CDR3: TGCAGCGCTCGTACGGCATCAAGACCCTATGGCTACACCTTC.

This clone was counted between two and nine times. The gene calls are TRBV19 and TRBJ2-7; D unclear. The CDR3 is 14 amino acids. Germline CDR1 and CDR2: LNHDA and SQIVND (reference sequence). Trimming pared 2 bases from V and 2 bases from J, leaving 10 bases between. CDR3 region: CASSIQGPTYEQYF. Written as DNA, the CDR3 is TGTGCCAGTAGTATACAAGGGCCTACCTACGAGCAGTACTTC.

The chain joins TRBV30 to TRBJ1-2, with 8 nucleotides matching TRBD1. From germline, CDR1 is GTSNPN and CDR2 SVGIG (reference sequence). CDR3 length equals 13 residues. V lost 6 bases and J lost 5; bases outside the gene matches: 8. CDR3 nucleotides: TGTGCCTGCCGCGACAGGGGTCCTTATGGCTACACCTTC. It yields the protein CACRDRGPYGYTF. The full variable domain, rest sourced from reference TRBV30 and TRBJ1-2, is SQTIHQWPATLVQPVGSPLSLECTVEGTSNPNLYWYRQAAGRGLQLLFYSVGIGQISSEVPQNLSASRPQDRQFILSSKKLLLSDSGFYLCACRDRGPYGYTFGSGTRLTVV.

V gene TRBV28 combines with J gene TRBJ2-7; D may be TRBD1 (6 bases). The V end lost 2 bases, the J end lost 3 bases, and 17 bases lay between the germline ends. This CDR3 spans 16 amino acids. CDR1 and CDR2 (germline): MDHEN, SYDVKM. CDR3 bases: TGTGCCAGCAGTTTAGGGACAACCCCCAGGGGCTACGAGCAGTACTTC. This translates into CASSLGTTPRGYEQYF.

The V gene is TRBV3-1 (or the pseudogene TRBV3-2), the J gene TRBJ1-2, with D unclear. V was shortened by 0 bases and J by 2 bases, with 13 bases between the two germline ends. Germline CDR1 is LGHDT and CDR2 is YNNKEL (reference sequence). This CDR3 comprises 16 residues. This CDR3 is CASSQDRVVQNYGYTF. CDR3 nucleotide sequence: TGTGCCAGCAGCCAAGATCGCGTAGTACAGAACTATGGCTACACCTTC.

The chain uses TRBV7-9 and TRBJ2-4, with D possibly TRBD1 on 5 matching bases. This CDR3 contains 13 residues. Per the germline V gene, CDR1 is SEHNR and CDR2 is FQNEAQ (reference sequence). V shed 2 bases and J shed 6 bases, with 8 bases lying between them. In DNA, the CDR3 is TGTGCCAGCAGCTTATCCGACAGAAACATTCAGTACTTC. Encoded protein: CASSLSDRNIQYF.

The chain is built from TRBV5-1 and TRBJ2-1; TRBD2 aligns across 10 bases. Trimming cost V 2 bases and J 6 bases; bases outside gene matches: 2. From germline, CDR1 is SGHRS and CDR2 YFSETQ. The CDR3 length is 14 residues. DNA of the CDR3: TGCGCCAGCAGCTTACTAGCGGGAAGCAATGAGCAGTTCTTC. Translated: CASSLLAGSNEQFF.

The chain links TRBV7-2 to TRBJ1-2; the D is unclear. The CDR3 runs 14 residues. The V end was cut by 0 bases, the J end by 4 bases, with 9 bases between. Germline CDR1 SGHTA, CDR2 FQGNSA. For the CDR3, the DNA is TGTGCCAGCAGCTTAGCGACCGGCAGCTATGGCTACACCTTC. Translating gives CASSLATGSYGYTF.

V gene TRBV9 combines with J gene TRBJ2-5; the D call may be TRBD1 or TRBD2 (5 bases each). The germline gives CDR1 SGDLS, CDR2 YYNGEE. This CDR3 comprises 14 residues. V dropped 5 bases and J dropped 1 base, with 12 bases sitting between them. The CDR3 coding sequence is TGTGCCAGCAGTGGACGGGGCGGCCAAGAGACCCAGTACTTC. This gives the protein CASSGRGGQETQYF. Combining the CDR3 with reference TRBV9 and TRBJ2-5 gives the whole variable domain DSGVTQTPKHLITATGQRVTLRCSPRSGDLSVYWYQQSLDQGLQFLIQYYNGEERAKGNILERFSAQQFPDLHSELNLSSLELGDSALYFCASSGRGGQETQYFGPGTRLLVL.

A single count supports this clone. The J gene is TRBJ1-2, the V gene TRBV29-1, with D unresolved. Germline CDR1 reads SQVTM; CDR2 reads ANQGSEA. This CDR3 comprises 13 residues. V was cut by 7 bases and J by 4 bases, with 16 bases left in between. The CDR3 region is CSAKTLIGYGYTF. DNA for the CDR3: TGCAGCGCCAAGACACTGATCGGCTATGGCTACACCTTC.

This chain links TRBV28 with TRBJ1-4; 7 bases align to TRBD1. CDR1 is MDHEN and CDR2 is SYDVKM in the germline V gene. V dropped 5 bases and J dropped 8; count of bases not matched to a gene: 8. This CDR3 has 14 amino acids. CDR3 nucleotides: TGTGCCAGCAGTCTGCGACAGGGAAGGGAAAAACTGTTTTTT. Its translation is CASSLRQGREKLFF.

This sequence joins TRBV27 and TRBJ2-7; 7 nucleotides line up with TRBD2. V trimming: 5 bases; J trimming: 2 bases; junction bases outside the gene matches: 12. CDR3 length: 16 residues. Germline lookup yields CDR1 MNHEY and CDR2 SMNVEV (reference sequence). CDR3 nucleotide sequence: TGTGCCAGCAGTCCCATGGTCCTAGCGGATCCCTACGAGCAGTACTTC. It specifies CASSPMVLADPYEQYF.

CDR3 sequence reads: CASTGQGGSGANVLTF. CDR3 DNA sequence: TGCGCCAGCACCGGACAGGGAGGTTCTGGGGCCAACGTCCTGACTTTC. The chain combines TRBV5-1 with TRBJ2-6; 8 bases match TRBD1. Germline V gene sequence: CDR1 SGHRS, CDR2 YFSETQ. The CDR3 covers 16 residues. V was pared by 6 bases and J by 1 base, with 6 bases of the junction left unmatched.

This rearrangement joins TRBV5-8 to TRBJ2-3, with D perhaps matching TRBD1 or TRBD2 (5 bases each). The CDR3 is made up of 16 amino acids. CDR1 and CDR2 (germline): SGHTS, YDEGEE. Trimming stripped 3 bases from V and 1 base from J, with 15 bases between. CDR3 nucleotides: TGTGCCAGCAGCTCCTGGGACGCGCGAGGCACAGATACGCAGTATTTT. Translating it yields CASSSWDARGTDTQYF.

The chain carries TRBV9 and TRBJ1-6, with 9 bases lining up with TRBD1. The CDR3 consists of 15 residues. After removal of 3 bases from V and 7 bases from J, the junction contained 5 bases not matched to a gene. The germline V gene has CDR1 SGDLS and CDR2 YYNGEE. CDR3 nucleotide sequence: TGTGCCAGCAGCGCCCGGACAGGGGCCAATTCACCCCTCCACTTT. It yields the protein CASSARTGANSPLHF. Full variable domain (rest looked up from reference TRBV9 and TRBJ1-6): DSGVTQTPKHLITATGQRVTLRCSPRSGDLSVYWYQQSLDQGLQFLIQYYNGEERAKGNILERFSAQQFPDLHSELNLSSLELGDSALYFCASSARTGANSPLHFGNGTRLTVT.

The rearrangement joins TRBV5-6 to TRBJ2-5, with 7 positions matching TRBD2. The CDR3 has 15 residues. Germline assignment: CDR1 SGHDT and CDR2 YYEEEE. V shed 3 bases, J shed 0 bases, and the junction held 5 bases outside the gene matches. CDR3 nucleotide sequence: TGTGCCAGCAGCTCCAACCTAGCGGACCAAGAGACCCAGTACTTC. Protein: CASSSNLADQETQYF.

CDR3 bases: TGTGCCAGCAGCGTTAATATAGGGAATGAAAAACTGTTTTTT. Translation gives CASSVNIGNEKLFF. The chain couples TRBV2 to TRBJ1-4; D is undetermined. Germline V CDR1 and CDR2: SNHLY, FYNNEI. The CDR3 is made up of 14 amino acids. V lost 6 bases and J lost 5, with 13 bases in between.

The V gene is TRBV7-2, the J gene TRBJ1-5; D not resolved. The CDR3 has 15 residues. Trimming shortened V by 2 bases and J by 5 bases, and 13 bases separated the two germline ends. Germline CDR1 reads SGHTA; CDR2 reads FQGNSA. The CDR3 coding sequence is TGTGCCAGCAGCTTAATGTTCCGGCAGGATCAGCCCCAGCATTTT. It yields the protein CASSLMFRQDQPQHF.

The chain employs TRBV3-1 (or the pseudogene TRBV3-2) and TRBJ2-3; TRBD2 matches at 7 bases. The CDR3 is made up of 17 amino acids. The germline V gene encodes CDR1 LGHDT and CDR2 YNNKEL (reference sequence). J lost 0 bases, V lost 8 bases, and 14 bases had no gene match. Here the CDR3 DNA reads TGTGCCAGCTCCCGGGACTACTTGCCCGCTAGCACAGATACGCAGTATTTT. Residues: CASSRDYLPASTDTQYF.

The count of this clone is one. V is TRBV29-1 and J is TRBJ2-7; TRBD2 matches 8 bases. V trimming: 4 bases; J trimming: 7 bases; junction bases outside the gene matches: 6. This CDR3 is built from 12 residues. CDR1 is SQVTM, CDR2 ANQGSEA, per germline. CDR3 region: CSVGREGREQYF. The CDR3 DNA reads as TGCAGCGTTGGCCGGGAGGGCCGGGAGCAGTACTTC.

This chain joins TRBV6-5 and TRBJ1-5, with D perhaps matching TRBD1 (5 bases). Germline V lookup: CDR1 MNHEY, CDR2 SVGAGI. V was trimmed by 0 bases and J by 6 bases, leaving 15 bases between them. The CDR3 sequence is 16 residues long. The CDR3 nucleotides read TGTGCCAGCAGTTACTCCTCGGGGGGGTCCGTTCAGCCCCAGCATTTT. It is translated as CASSYSSGGSVQPQHF.

This clone was detected only once. The gene calls are TRBV7-8 and TRBJ1-1; the match to TRBD1 covers 10 bases. The V gene's germline CDR1 is SGHVS and CDR2 FQNEAQ. This CDR3 contains 16 residues. J gave up 0 bases and V 3 bases, and 4 bases lay outside the gene matches. DNA for the CDR3: TGTGCCAGCAGCTTTGGGACAGGGGCGGTGAACACTGAAGCTTTCTTT. This encodes CASSFGTGAVNTEAFF.